What follows is one TCR beta chain and its context. No antigen is known for it. This sample is part of a study of shared clonotypes between healthy human individuals. Whole-study results and caveats: Few donors restricted represented genetic and exposure-history diversity.

Deep level was the assay's run setting. Method: immunoSEQ multiplex PCR; TCRdb's copy keeps in-frame clones and lacks some. This table holds about 820,000 clones, 80% to 95% found once. Only CD45RO-negative cells positively selected for CCR7 counted as naive CD8 cells, so terminally differentiated effector memory CD45RA+ cells were excluded. The sequencing sample was made of naive CD8+ T cells sorted from blood. The sequence was obtained from a man aged 30-40 years in good health.

In DNA form, the CDR3 reads TGTGCCAGCAGTAAATTAGCGGGAGGTGTTGATGAGCAGTTCTTC. It specifies CASSKLAGGVDEQFF. The chain carries TRBV27 and TRBJ2-1; 10 nucleotides align to TRBD2. Per the germline V gene, CDR1 is MNHEY and CDR2 is SMNVEV (reference sequence). This CDR3 contains 15 residues. J was trimmed by 8 bases and V by 5 bases; bases with no gene match: 9.